What follows is one T cell receptor beta chain and its context. CD45RO-negative cells were positively selected for CCR7, leaving out terminally differentiated effector memory CD45RA+ cells. Sequenced by immunoSEQ multiplex PCR; TCRdb stores in-frame clones only, minus some. The top ten hold 0.9% to 1.4% of the sample, which has more than 2 million clones, about 95% seen once. This CDR3 has 14 residues. V shed 0 bases and J shed 5 bases, with 12 bases lying between them. Germline lookup yields CDR1 SGDLS and CDR2 YYNGEE. This record belongs to a study of shared clonotypes between healthy human individuals.

Sequencing used naive CD8+ T cells sorted from blood. The genes are TRBV9 and TRBJ2-7; maybe TRBD1 (5 bases). The sequence derives from a man younger than 30 in good health. CDR3 nucleotides: TGTGCCAGCAGCGTAGGGGGCAGTGAAGACGAGCAGTACTTC. This codes for CASSVGGSEDEQYF.